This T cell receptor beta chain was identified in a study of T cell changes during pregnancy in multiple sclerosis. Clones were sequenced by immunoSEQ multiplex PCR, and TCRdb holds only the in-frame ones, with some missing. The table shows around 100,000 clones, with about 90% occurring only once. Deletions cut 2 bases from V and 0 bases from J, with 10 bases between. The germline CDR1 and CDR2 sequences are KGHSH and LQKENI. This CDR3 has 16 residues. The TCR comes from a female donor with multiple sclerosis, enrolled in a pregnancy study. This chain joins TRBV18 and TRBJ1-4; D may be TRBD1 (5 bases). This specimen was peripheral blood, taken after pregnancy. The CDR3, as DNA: TGTGCCAGCTCACCAAGCTCGGGGGCAACTAATGAAAAACTGTTTTTT. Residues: CASSPSSGATNEKLFF.